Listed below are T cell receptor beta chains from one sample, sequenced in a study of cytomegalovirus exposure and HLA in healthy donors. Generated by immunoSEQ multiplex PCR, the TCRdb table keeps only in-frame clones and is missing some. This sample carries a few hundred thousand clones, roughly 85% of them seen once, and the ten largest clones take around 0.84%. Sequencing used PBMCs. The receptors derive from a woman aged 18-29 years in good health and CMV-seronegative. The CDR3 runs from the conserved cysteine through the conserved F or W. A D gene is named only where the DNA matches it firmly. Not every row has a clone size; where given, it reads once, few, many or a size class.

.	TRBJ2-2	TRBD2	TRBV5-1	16	CASSYEAGGRTGELFF	TGCGCCAGCAGCTACGAAGCGGGAGGGCGCACCGGGGAGCTGTTTTTT
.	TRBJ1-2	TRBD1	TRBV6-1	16	CASSAVAGTGDYGYTF	TGTGCCAGCAGTGCGGTTGCCGGGACAGGGGACTATGGCTACACCTTC
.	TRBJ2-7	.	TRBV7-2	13	CASSLVTAYEQYF	TGTGCCAGCAGCTTAGTAACGGCCTACGAGCAGTACTTC
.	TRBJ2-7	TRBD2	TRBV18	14	CASSPAGGFYEQYF	TGTGCCAGCTCACCCGCGGGGGGGTTCTACGAGCAGTACTTC
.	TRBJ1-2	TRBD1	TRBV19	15	CASSTTGGGGYGYTF	TGTGCCAGTAGTACGACAGGGGGAGGGGGCTATGGCTACACCTTC
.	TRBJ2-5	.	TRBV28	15	CASSLGGLNQETQYF	TGTGCCAGCAGTTTAGGAGGCCTAAACCAAGAGACCCAGTACTTC
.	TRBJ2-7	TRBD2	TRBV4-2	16	CASSQIAGGPSYEQYF	TGTGCCAGCAGCCAAATAGCGGGAGGCCCTTCCTACGAGCAGTACTTC
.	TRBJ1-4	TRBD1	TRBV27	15	CASSRGQGGGEKLFF	TGTGCCAGCAGTCGGGGACAGGGAGGTGGAGAAAAACTGTTTTTT
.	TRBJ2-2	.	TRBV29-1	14	CSVLPDTGTGELFF	TGCAGCGTCCTACCCGACACGGGAACCGGGGAGCTGTTTTTT
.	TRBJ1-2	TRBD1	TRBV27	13	CASREQGVGGYTF	TGTGCCAGCAGAGAACAGGGGGTAGGGGGCTACACCTTC
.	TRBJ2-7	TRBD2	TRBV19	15	CASSLWGTSDVEQYF	TGTGCCAGTAGTTTATGGGGGACTAGTGATGTCGAGCAGTACTTC
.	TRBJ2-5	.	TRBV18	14	CASSPPQTGETQYF	TGTGCCAGCTCACCACCTCAAACAGGGGAGACCCAGTACTTC
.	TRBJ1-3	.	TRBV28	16	CASTLSGGNSGNTIYF	TGTGCCAGCACCCTATCGGGGGGAAACTCTGGAAACACCATATATTTT
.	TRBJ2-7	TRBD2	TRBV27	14	CASSRGGGLYEQYF	TGTGCCAGCAGTCGCGGGGGGGGGCTCTACGAGCAGTACTTC
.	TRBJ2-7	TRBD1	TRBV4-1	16	CASSQEGDSLGYEQYF	TGCGCCAGCAGCCAAGAAGGGGACAGTCTGGGCTACGAGCAGTACTTC
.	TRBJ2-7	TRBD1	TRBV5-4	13	CASSRGQGYEQYF	TGTGCCAGCAGCAGAGGACAGGGCTACGAGCAGTACTTC
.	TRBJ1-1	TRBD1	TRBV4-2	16	CASSQDPDRVNTEAFF	TGTGCCAGCAGCCAAGATCCGGACAGGGTAAACACTGAAGCTTTCTTT
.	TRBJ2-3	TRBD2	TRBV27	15	CASSGTSGRADTQYF	TGTGCCAGCAGTGGGACTAGCGGGAGGGCAGATACGCAGTATTTT
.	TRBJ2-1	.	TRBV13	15	CASSSKELGRNEQFF	TGTGCCAGCAGCTCCAAGGAACTAGGAAGGAATGAGCAGTTCTTC
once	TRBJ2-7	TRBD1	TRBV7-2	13	CASSLYTGDEQYF	TGTGCCAGCAGCTTATATACAGGGGACGAGCAGTACTTC
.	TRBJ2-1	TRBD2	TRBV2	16	CASSELTAGGYNEQFF	TGTGCCAGCAGTGAACTTACAGCGGGAGGGTACAATGAGCAGTTCTTC
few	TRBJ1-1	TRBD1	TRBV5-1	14	CASSVGTGPTEAFF	TGCGCCAGCAGCGTTGGGACAGGGCCCACTGAAGCTTTCTTT
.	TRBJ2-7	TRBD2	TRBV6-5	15	CASSYLAGGSYEQYF	TGTGCCAGCAGTTATTTAGCGGGAGGGTCCTACGAGCAGTACTTC